This entry lists 11 T cell receptor beta chains sequenced from one sample in a study of cytomegalovirus exposure and HLA in healthy donors. PCR used 60 Vbeta primers and 13 Jbeta primers. TCRdb's table, derived via immunoSEQ multiplex PCR, lists solely in-frame clones and lacks some. This table lists tens of thousands of clones. The sample consisted of PBMCs. The receptor source for this set is a human donor in good health.

V gene TRBV28 combines with J gene TRBJ2-3; TRBD2 aligns across 8 bases. V lost 6 bases to trimming and J lost 4 bases; unmatched junction nucleotides: 12. Germline CDR1 reads MDHEN; CDR2 reads SYDVKM. The CDR3 is 16 residues long. The CDR3 spells CASSLSAAGGSDTQYF. CDR3 DNA: TGTGCCAGCAGCCTCTCCGCCGCGGGGGGTTCAGATACGCAGTATTTT.

The J gene is TRBJ1-2, the V gene TRBV28, with 7 bases aligning to TRBD1. Trimming removed 4 bases from V and 4 bases from J; junction bases left unmatched: 6. The CDR3 contains 14 residues. Looked up from germline, CDR1 is MDHEN and CDR2 is SYDVKM. The CDR3 region is CASSSLTGTYGYTF. DNA of the CDR3: TGTGCCAGCAGTTCCCTGACAGGGACCTATGGCTACACCTTC.

This chain uses TRBV4-2 with TRBJ2-5, with 8 bases aligning to TRBD2. The CDR3 is made up of 16 amino acids. Losses at the gene ends were 8 bases for V and 4 bases for J; bases not matched to a gene: 15. Germline V lookup: CDR1 LGHNA, CDR2 YNFKEQ. The CDR3 DNA sequence: TGTGCCAGCCGCCCCAGGGACGGGGGGGCCGGAGAGACCCAGTACTTC. This sequence encodes CASRPRDGGAGETQYF.

The chain links TRBV6-5 to TRBJ2-1; 12 bases are a match to TRBD2. The germline CDR1 and CDR2 sequences are MNHEY and SVGAGI. Losses at the gene ends were 5 bases for V and 4 bases for J; bases not matched to a gene: 3. The CDR3 consists of 15 residues. CDR3 amino acids: CASSVLAGGYNEQFF. CDR3 in DNA: TGTGCCAGCAGTGTACTAGCGGGGGGATACAATGAGCAGTTCTTC.

The V call is TRBV5-8, the J call TRBJ2-7, with D perhaps TRBD1 (6 bases). The germline CDR1 and CDR2 sequences are SGHTS and YDEGEE. This CDR3 has 15 residues. The V end was cut by 5 bases, the J end by 6 bases, with 21 bases between. The DNA of the CDR3 is TGTGCCAGCAGGTCCGAGGGGGTCACAGGCCCCGAGCAGTACTTC. Its protein is CASRSEGVTGPEQYF.

The chain combines TRBV13 with TRBJ2-1; 7 bases match TRBD1. Germline values: CDR1 PRHDT, CDR2 FYEKMQ (reference sequence). The CDR3 covers 13 residues. V dropped 5 bases and J dropped 7; count of bases not matched to a gene: 5. In DNA, the CDR3 is TGTGCCAGCAGCAGGGGGCGGACAAATGAGCAGTTCTTC. Its translation: CASSRGRTNEQFF. The variable domain in full, completed from reference TRBV13 and TRBJ2-1, reads AAGVIQSPRHLIKEKRETATLKCYPIPRHDTVYWYQQGPGQDPQFLISFYEKMQSDKGSIPDRFSAQQFSDYHSELNMSSLELGDSALYFCASSRGRTNEQFFGPGTRLTVL.

The chain uses TRBV7-9 and TRBJ2-7; D gene uncertain. This CDR3 comprises 12 residues. Per germline, CDR1 SEHNR and CDR2 FQNEAQ (reference sequence). V lost 9 bases, J lost 3 bases, and 12 bases lay in between. CDR3 loop: CASGQGYYEQYF. The CDR3, as DNA: TGTGCCAGTGGGCAAGGATACTACGAGCAGTACTTC.

The chain combines TRBV27 with TRBJ2-1; D possibly corresponds to TRBD1 (6 bases). Germline V gene lookup returns CDR1 MNHEY and CDR2 SMNVEV (reference sequence). The V end was cut by 3 bases, the J end by 1 base, with 10 bases between. The CDR3 has 15 residues. CDR3: CASSFTGTSYNEQFF. The CDR3 DNA follows: TGTGCCAGCAGTTTCACAGGGACATCCTACAATGAGCAGTTCTTC.

This rearrangement joins TRBV7-8 to TRBJ2-7; TRBD1 might be the D (6 bases). The germline CDR1 and CDR2 sequences are SGHVS and FQNEAQ. CDR3 length equals 15 residues. Deletions cut 5 bases from V and 6 bases from J, with 20 bases between. CDR3 sequence: CASSRDEGEDSEQYF. The CDR3 DNA reads TGTGCCAGCAGCCGAGACGAGGGGGAAGACAGCGAGCAGTACTTC.

The chain uses TRBV2 and TRBJ1-2; maybe TRBD1 (5 bases). Germline V gene lookup returns CDR1 SNHLY and CDR2 FYNNEI. V dropped 8 bases and J dropped 6 bases, with 10 bases sitting between them. This CDR3 contains 11 residues. Here the CDR3 reads CASFGGNGYTF. As DNA, the CDR3 is TGTGCCAGCTTCGGGGGTAATGGCTACACCTTC.

Remarks on this clone: Germline and junction disagree at one end, which may indicate a read error. Within the sample, other DNA sequences also encode this same CDR3. This chain joins TRBV18 and TRBJ2-2, with D uncertain. The CDR3 is 13 amino acids. Germline V gives CDR1 KGHSH, CDR2 LQKENI. The CDR3: CASSRDTAGELFF. For the CDR3, the DNA is TGCGCCAGCTCACGCGACACCGCCGGGGAGCTGTTTTTT.